This is a list of T cell receptor beta chains from one sample in a study of read filtering for tumor transcriptome and immune sequencing. MiXCR was run by TCRdb on the reads, yielding one entry per CDR3 protein. The sample gives about 61,000 distinct CDR3 sequences, around 21% of which show up once; around 15% is in the top ten. Sequenced: a population of CD138-negative cells sorted from bone marrow. Receptors were obtained from a donor at least 40 years old with multiple myeloma. Each CDR3 is given with its conserved first and last residue. The order of the fields is CDR3 DNA, CDR3 protein, D gene, V gene, clone size, J gene. D genes are given only for firm matches. Clone size is not always given. Where it is, it says once, few, many or a class for expanded clones.

TGTGCCAGCAGCCTTGACCTCAATCAGCCCCAGCATTTT | CASSLDLNQPQHF | NA | TRBV5-4 | many | TRBJ1-5
TGTGCCACCAGCAGACAGCGGCGGGAGACCCAGTACTTC | CATSRQRRETQYF | NA | TRBV15 | many | TRBJ2-5
TGTGCCACCAGCAGAGGGGGGACAGGGAGGGAAGAGCAGTACTTC | CATSRGGTGREEQYF | TRBD1 | TRBV15 | many | TRBJ2-7
TGTGCCAGCAGTTTAGCTCCAGGCCCCCAAGAGACCCAGTACTTC | CASSLAPGPQETQYF | NA | TRBV28 | many | TRBJ2-5
TGTGCCAGCAGCCCAGGGCAAGGTGGCTACACCTTC | CASSPGQGGYTF | NA | TRBV7-8 | many | TRBJ1-2
TGTGCCAGCAGCTTACGGGGGGGCCAGAGCGACGAGCAGTACTTC | CASSLRGGQSDEQYF | TRBD2 | TRBV11-2 | many | TRBJ2-7
TGTGCCAGCAGGGGCGGACAGGCCCTTAATGAAAAACTGTTTTTT | CASRGGQALNEKLFF | TRBD1 | TRBV2 | many | TRBJ1-4
TGCGCCAGTCTCCCAGCTAGCAATCAGCCCCAGCATTTT | CASLPASNQPQHF | NA | TRBV10-1 | many | TRBJ1-5
TGTGCCAGCAGTTTATCCGGGGGCCCGCAGTACTTC | CASSLSGGPQYF | NA | TRBV27 | many | TRBJ2-7
TGTGCCAGTAGTGCCCGGGGGGCGGGGGCCTACAATGAGCAGTTCTTC | CASSARGAGAYNEQFF | NA | TRBV19 | many | TRBJ2-1
TGCGCCAGCAGTGAGTCGCCAGCCTACAATGAGCAGTTCTTC | CASSESPAYNEQFF | NA | TRBV10-2 | many | TRBJ2-1
TGTGCCAGCATGCCTGAGGCCGGGGAGCTGTTTTTT | CASMPEAGELFF | NA | TRBV28 | many | TRBJ2-2
TGTGCCAGCAGCTTAGTCGACAATGAGCAGTTCTTC | CASSLVDNEQFF | NA | TRBV11-2 | many | TRBJ2-1
TGTGCCAGTAGTAACTTAAGAGAAAAACTGTTTTTT | CASSNLREKLFF | NA | TRBV19 | many | TRBJ1-4
TGCAGCGTTGTGGCCAACGGGGATACGCAGTATTTT | CSVVANGDTQYF | NA | TRBV29-1 | many | TRBJ2-3
TGCAGTGCTAGTCCCGCAATTGGACTAGCGGGAGTCAGCGAGCAGTACTTC | CSASPAIGLAGVSEQYF | TRBD2 | TRBV20-1 | many | TRBJ2-7
TGTGCCTGGAGGACAGCAGCCTCCTACGAGCAGTACTTC | CAWRTAASYEQYF | NA | TRBV30 | many | TRBJ2-7
TGCAGCGTTGAAGATTGGCAGGGCCGGCCAGGGGATACGCAGTATTTT | CSVEDWQGRPGDTQYF | NA | TRBV29-1 | many | TRBJ2-3
TGCAGCGGGACGACAGTAAACACTGAAGCTTTCTTT | CSGTTVNTEAFF | NA | TRBV29-1 | many | TRBJ1-1
TGTGCCAGCAGCAAGCGACTGTCCCCCTACGAGCAGTACTTC | CASSKRLSPYEQYF | NA | TRBV7-9 | many | TRBJ2-7
TGTGCCAGCAGCTTAGAGCGGGGATCCGAGCAGTACTTC | CASSLERGSEQYF | TRBD2 | TRBV7-2 | few | TRBJ2-7
TGTGCCAGCGGTGGGACAGGGAGGGAGACCGGGGAGCTGTTTTTT | CASGGTGRETGELFF | TRBD1 | TRBV10-3 | NA | TRBJ2-2
TGTGCAAGCAGCTCTTCGCGGCCAGGCGGCACTGAAGCTTTCTTT | CASSSSRPGGTEAFF | NA | TRBV5-4 | NA | TRBJ1-1
TGTGCCAGCAGCTTATGGCGGAGCATTCAGTACTTC | CASSLWRSIQYF | NA | TRBV7-2 | few | TRBJ2-4
TGTGCCAGCAGCTTAATGATTGGGGACAGGGAAAATGAGCAGTTCTTC | CASSLMIGDRENEQFF | TRBD1 | TRBV7-9 | medium-sized | TRBJ2-1
TGTGCCAGCTCACCACCGGGGAGGAATAGCAATCAGCCCCAGCATTTT | CASSPPGRNSNQPQHF | NA | TRBV18 | NA | TRBJ1-5
TGTGCCAGCAGCTTAGATCCGGGACAGATCTATGGCTACACCTTC | CASSLDPGQIYGYTF | TRBD1 | TRBV11-2 | many | TRBJ1-2
TGTGCCAGCAGCGACTGGACTAGCGGGGGTACCTCCTACGAGCAGTACTTC | CASSDWTSGGTSYEQYF | TRBD2 | TRBV11-3 | NA | TRBJ2-7
TGTGCCAGCAGCACCGCTAGCGGGATGGACAATGAGCAGTTCTTC | CASSTASGMDNEQFF | TRBD2 | TRBV7-3 | many | TRBJ2-1
TGCAGTGCGCCTCTTGCGGGGTCAACAACAAATGAGTTCTTC | CSAPLAGSTTNEFF | NA | TRBV20-1 | many | TRBJ2-1
TGTGCCAGCAGGTCGGCCGGGATCTACGAGCAGTACTTC | CASRSAGIYEQYF | NA | TRBV27 | many | TRBJ2-7
TGTGCCAGCAGAGTAGGGGGCGGACTAGCCGATAATGAGCAGTTCTTC | CASRVGGGLADNEQFF | NA | TRBV28 | many | TRBJ2-1
TGCAGTGCTAGACGGGACACGCGGAACACTGAAGCTTTCTTT | CSARRDTRNTEAFF | NA | TRBV20-1 | many | TRBJ1-1
TGTGCCAGCAGTTACGGGACAGGCTTTGGAGCTTTCTTT | CASSYGTGFGAFF | TRBD1 | TRBV6-5 | few | TRBJ1-1
TGCAGTGCGCAGAGAGTTGTTGGTGGTGAGCAGTTCTTC | CSAQRVVGGEQFF | NA | TRBV20-1 | NA | TRBJ2-1
TGTGCCAGCAGTGAGGGGAATAGCAATCAGCCCCAGCATTTT | CASSEGNSNQPQHF | NA | TRBV2 | many | TRBJ1-5